A single sample gave rise to the 25 T cell receptor beta chains below, sequenced in a study of T cell responses to AZD1222 COVID-19 vaccine. The assay was immunoSEQ multiplex PCR, and TCRdb's table has in-frame clones only and misses some. The sample holds around 140,000 clones, 91% seen once. This sample comprised peripheral blood, obtained 28 days after the second AZD1222 dose. The origin of the receptors is an adult who received the AZD1222 COVID-19 vaccine.

The chain recombines TRBV29-1 with TRBJ1-1; TRBD1 might be the D (6 bases). This CDR3 has 11 amino acids. V was shortened by 7 bases and J by 7 bases, with 13 bases between the two germline ends. The germline V gene encodes CDR1 SQVTM and CDR2 ANQGSEA. CDR3 protein: CSAPQGREAFF. CDR3 coding DNA: TGCAGCGCTCCTCAGGGGCGTGAAGCTTTCTTT. Full variable domain (rest looked up from reference TRBV29-1 and TRBJ1-1): SAVISQKPSRDICQRGTSLTIQCQVDSQVTMMFWYRQQPGQSLTLIATANQGSEATYESGFVIDKFPISRPNLTFSTLTVSNMSPEDSSIYLCSAPQGREAFFGQGTRLTVV.

The J gene is TRBJ1-1, the V gene TRBV12-3 or TRBV12-4, with D tentatively TRBD1 (6 bases). V was trimmed by 7 bases and J by 5 bases, leaving 14 bases between them. The CDR3 sequence is 13 residues long. The CDR3 loop is CASIRQAGTEAFF. The DNA for the CDR3 is TGTGCCAGCATCCGACAGGCTGGGACTGAAGCTTTCTTT.

This chain links TRBV28 with TRBJ1-1; a possible D gene is TRBD1 (5 bases). This CDR3 has 15 residues. Germline V CDR1 and CDR2: MDHEN, SYDVKM. With 4 bases removed from V and 2 bases from J, the gap between germline ends came to 14 bases. CDR3 sequence reads: CASSSPGGANTEAFF. CDR3 DNA: TGTGCCAGCAGTTCTCCAGGAGGGGCAAACACTGAAGCTTTCTTT.

In its sample, this clone was seen once. The chain couples TRBV9 to TRBJ1-1, with a weak D call TRBD1 (5 bases). V was cut by 3 bases and J by 3 bases, with 15 bases left in between. The V gene's germline CDR1 is SGDLS and CDR2 YYNGEE. The CDR3 is 15 residues long. CDR3 residues: CASSALGDYYTEAFF. CDR3 nucleotide sequence: TGTGCCAGCAGCGCTTTAGGGGATTACTACACTGAAGCTTTCTTT.

The chain has TRBV5-8 and TRBJ1-4; possible D gene TRBD1, 6 bases. The V end was cut by 1 base, the J end by 4 bases, with 11 bases between. Germline CDR1 reads SGHTS; CDR2 reads YDEGEE. CDR3 length: 15 residues. CDR3 loop: CASSLSGGNNEKLFF. CDR3 DNA: TGTGCCAGCAGCTTGTCCGGGGGCAATAATGAAAAACTGTTTTTT.

This chain joins TRBV3-1 (or the pseudogene TRBV3-2) and TRBJ1-1; 8 bases are a match to TRBD1. V trimming: 8 bases; J trimming: 8 bases; junction bases outside the gene matches: 16. Per germline, CDR1 LGHDT and CDR2 YNNKEL (reference sequence). The CDR3 runs to 15 residues. The CDR3 DNA sequence: TGTGCCAGCCGCGGGCAGGGGGCCTGGTGGACCGAAGCTTTCTTT. Amino acid sequence: CASRGQGAWWTEAFF.

This sequence joins TRBV6-2 or TRBV6-3 and TRBJ2-1, with D possibly TRBD2 on 6 matching bases. Germline loops: CDR1 MNHEY, CDR2 SVGEGT. The CDR3 consists of 13 residues. V was trimmed by 6 bases and J by 2 bases, leaving 8 bases between them. CDR3 DNA sequence: TGTGCCAGCAGCCGACTAGCCTACAATGAGCAGTTCTTC. This sequence encodes CASSRLAYNEQFF.

This sequence joins TRBV6-6 and TRBJ1-1, with 7 nucleotides matching TRBD1. With 0 bases clipped from V and 6 bases from J, the junction kept 10 bases outside the gene matches. Germline CDR1 and CDR2: MNHNY and SVGAGI (reference sequence). The CDR3 runs to 16 residues. In nucleotides, the CDR3 is TGTGCCAGCAGTTACTCCCCCGTTTGGCAGGGGGCTGAAGCTTTCTTT. Protein product: CASSYSPVWQGAEAFF.

The rearrangement joins TRBV6-2 or TRBV6-3 to TRBJ1-5; D not resolved. V shed 2 bases and J shed 2 bases, with 10 bases lying between them. CDR3 length: 15 amino acids. Per the germline V gene, CDR1 is MNHEY and CDR2 is SVGEGT. CDR3 DNA: TGTGCCAGCAGTTACCGGGCCACTGGCAATCAGCCCCAGCATTTT. Translating it yields CASSYRATGNQPQHF.

This chain uses TRBV3-1 (or the pseudogene TRBV3-2) with TRBJ2-7, with D possibly TRBD2 on 6 matching bases. V was pared by 1 base and J by 3 bases, with 31 bases between. The CDR3 consists of 21 residues. The germline gives CDR1 LGHDT, CDR2 YNNKEL (reference sequence). DNA for the CDR3: TGTGCCAGCAGCCAAGTCCCTGCGCAGGGAGGTTCTAGAACGCCCGGCTACGAGCAGTACGTC. The encoded protein is CASSQVPAQGGSRTPGYEQYV.

The rearrangement uses TRBV5-6 and TRBJ2-7; D unclear. Looked up from germline, CDR1 is SGHDT and CDR2 is YYEEEE. The CDR3 covers 10 residues. Trimming took 6 bases from V and 5 from J, leaving 6 bases between them. In DNA, the CDR3 is TGTGCCAGCAAACGGGACGAGCAGTACGTC. It translates to CASKRDEQYV.

J is TRBJ2-3 and V is TRBV6-2 or TRBV6-3; D gene uncertain. CDR1 is MNHEY, CDR2 SVGEGT, per germline. The CDR3 totals 15 residues. V was clipped by 2 bases and J by 1 base, with 10 bases between them. CDR3 loop: CASSYTHGGTDTQYF. CDR3 bases: TGTGCCAGCAGTTACACTCATGGGGGCACAGATACGCAGTATTTT.

This clone was detected once. This sequence joins TRBV19 and TRBJ2-2; no firm D call. The CDR3 has 12 amino acids. Germline-derived CDR1 and CDR2 are LNHDA and SQIVND (reference sequence). V was trimmed by 3 bases and J by 9 bases, leaving 8 bases between them. CDR3 residues: CASSMTGRELFF. CDR3 bases: TGTGCCAGTAGTATGACGGGCCGGGAGCTGTTTTTT.

This chain links TRBV25-1 with TRBJ2-2; either TRBD1 or TRBD2 may fit D (5 bases each). Germline lookup yields CDR1 MGHDK and CDR2 SYGVNS. V was trimmed by 7 bases and J by 3 bases, leaving 21 bases between them. The CDR3 runs 17 residues. CDR3 coding DNA: TGTGCCAGCAACCGGGACCTTCTCGGTCAGGACACCGGGGAGCTGTTTTTT. Translation gives CASNRDLLGQDTGELFF.

This clone is a singleton in its sample. The rearrangement links TRBV18 to TRBJ2-3, with D perhaps TRBD1 or TRBD2 (5 bases each). V gave up 3 bases and J gave up 3 bases, with 16 bases separating them. The CDR3 runs 16 residues. CDR1 and CDR2 (germline): KGHSH, LQKENI. The CDR3 protein is CASSPGTSTVTDTQYF. The CDR3 DNA reads TGTGCCAGCTCACCCGGGACCTCAACCGTAACAGATACGCAGTATTTT.

This rearrangement joins TRBV5-1 to TRBJ2-7; no clear D. Germline CDR1 SGHRS, CDR2 YFSETQ. CDR3 length: 14 amino acids. The V end was cut by 0 bases, the J end by 2 bases, with 9 bases between. CDR3 amino acids: CASSLDSRTYEQYF. In nucleotides, the CDR3 is TGCGCCAGCAGCTTGGATTCCAGGACCTACGAGCAGTACTTC.

On this clone: The identical CDR3 is also encoded by other nucleotide sequences in the sample. The V call is TRBV11-2, the J call TRBJ1-2, with D hard to call. Trimming took 1 base from V and 0 from J, leaving 3 bases between them. The CDR3 is made up of 13 amino acids. Germline V lookup: CDR1 SGHAT, CDR2 FQNNGV. The CDR3 here is CASSLGTNYGYTF. The CDR3 DNA is TGTGCCAGCAGCTTAGGGACTAACTATGGCTACACCTTC.

This clone was observed a handful of times. The J gene is TRBJ2-2, the V gene TRBV9, with a tentative D call TRBD2 (6 bases). Germline lookup yields CDR1 SGDLS and CDR2 YYNGEE. With 4 bases removed from V and 5 bases from J, the gap between germline ends came to 12 bases. The CDR3 covers 14 residues. Written as DNA, the CDR3 is TGTGCCAGCAGCAACCTAGCGATAACCGGGGAGCTGTTTTTT. Its protein product is CASSNLAITGELFF.

V gene TRBV7-6 combines with J gene TRBJ1-1; D may be TRBD1 (5 bases). V was cut by 5 bases and J by 4 bases, with 11 bases left in between. There are 13 residues in the CDR3. Germline-derived CDR1 and CDR2 are SGHVS and FNYEAQ. CDR3 sequence (DNA): TGTGCCAGCAGCGGGGCAGGGATCACTGAAGCTTTCTTT. Its translation is CASSGAGITEAFF. Full variable domain (missing parts from reference TRBV7-6 and TRBJ1-1): GAGVSQSPRYKVTKRGQDVALRCDPISGHVSLYWYRQALGQGPEFLTYFNYEAQQDKSGLPNDRFSAERPEGSISTLTIQRTEQRDSAMYRCASSGAGITEAFFGQGTRLTVV.

The chain employs TRBV19 and TRBJ1-6; 8 nucleotides match TRBD1. The trim removed 8 bases at V and 8 bases at J, leaving 8 bases unmatched. Germline V gives CDR1 LNHDA, CDR2 SQIVND (reference sequence). This CDR3 region has 14 residues. The CDR3 DNA follows: TGTGCCAGTTCGAGGACAGGGAGAGATTCACCCCTCCACTTT. This gives the protein CASSRTGRDSPLHF.

The chain uses TRBV6-5 and TRBJ1-1; D call uncertain. The CDR3 has 15 residues. V lost 0 bases to trimming and J lost 0 bases, with 8 bases between them. From germline, CDR1 is MNHEY and CDR2 SVGAGI. In nucleotides, the CDR3 is TGTGCCAGCAGTTACTCTTCCAACATGAACACTGAAGCTTTCTTT. It is translated as CASSYSSNMNTEAFF.

This chain connects TRBV5-1 to TRBJ2-1, with D unclear. Trimming removed 4 bases from V and 9 bases from J, with 17 bases in between. The CDR3 is 14 amino acids. The germline gives CDR1 SGHRS, CDR2 YFSETQ. The CDR3 loop is CASSQPVGRSEQFF. CDR3 nucleotides: TGCGCCAGCAGCCAACCGGTGGGCCGGTCTGAGCAGTTCTTC.

The chain uses TRBV9 and TRBJ1-5; D is possibly TRBD1 (5 bases). The V end was cut by 0 bases, the J end by 3 bases, with 13 bases between. CDR1 and CDR2 (germline): SGDLS, YYNGEE. This CDR3 spans 16 amino acids. The chain's CDR3 is CASSVGAGANNQPQHF. The CDR3 DNA sequence: TGTGCCAGCAGCGTAGGGGCTGGGGCGAACAATCAGCCCCAGCATTTT.

This clone has only one observation. The V call is TRBV19, the J call TRBJ1-5; 12 nucleotides agree with TRBD1. The CDR3 runs 15 residues. The V gene's germline CDR1 is LNHDA and CDR2 SQIVND (reference sequence). V was pared by 4 bases and J by 7 bases, with 5 bases of the junction left unmatched. Written as DNA, the CDR3 is TGTGCCAGTAGTAGGGGACAGGGGGCACGGCAGCCCCAGCATTTT. The encoded protein is CASSRGQGARQPQHF. Combining the CDR3 with reference TRBV19 and TRBJ1-5 gives the whole variable domain DGGITQSPKYLFRKEGQNVTLSCEQNLNHDAMYWYRQDPGQGLRLIYYSQIVNDFQKGDIAEGYSVSREKKESFPLTVTSAQKNPTAFYLCASSRGQGARQPQHFGDGTRLSIL.

This sequence joins TRBV7-9 and TRBJ2-7; D tentatively fits TRBD1 or TRBD2 (5 bases each). CDR1 is SEHNR and CDR2 is FQNEAQ in the germline V gene (reference sequence). Trimming removed 5 bases from V and 0 bases from J, with 14 bases in between. The CDR3 extends over 15 amino acids. CDR3 nucleotides: TGTGCCAGCAGCCAGTGGGACCAAGACTCCTACGAGCAGTACTTC. It yields the protein CASSQWDQDSYEQYF.